The 8 T cell receptor beta chains in this list originate from one sample, sequenced in a study of T cell responses to AZD1222 COVID-19 vaccine. Repertoires were generated with immunoSEQ multiplex PCR, while TCRdb's copy carries only in-frame clones and drops some. The data show about 130,000 clones, around 87% seen once. The material sequenced was peripheral blood, taken on day 0 of AZD1222 vaccination. Source of these receptors: an adult in good health.

The chain links TRBV18 to TRBJ2-4, with a possible D match to TRBD2 (5 bases). Trimming removed 6 bases at V and 6 bases at J, with 9 bases between. The germline V gene encodes CDR1 KGHSH and CDR2 LQKENI. The CDR3 is 12 residues long. In DNA form, the CDR3 reads TGTGCCAGCTCCGCGGACTCAAACATTCAGTACTTC. It translates to CASSADSNIQYF.

The rearrangement uses TRBV7-2 and TRBJ2-2, with unresolved D. Trimming left V 2 bases short and J 7 bases short, with 11 bases between. CDR1 is SGHTA and CDR2 is FQGNSA in the germline V gene. This CDR3 has 14 amino acids. DNA for the CDR3: TGTGCCAGCAGCTTAAGATCGGGCGGCGGGGAGCTGTTTTTT. Its protein product is CASSLRSGGGELFF.

This clone was detected only once. V is TRBV9 and J is TRBJ2-1; D perhaps matches TRBD2 (5 bases). The CDR3 loop spans 14 amino acids. CDR1 and CDR2 from the germline V gene are SGDLS and YYNGEE. Trimming shortened V by 3 bases and J by 6 bases, and 13 bases separated the two germline ends. The CDR3 sequence is CASSAHPGSNEQFF. In nucleotides, the CDR3 is TGTGCCAGCAGCGCCCACCCGGGAAGCAATGAGCAGTTCTTC.

This sequence joins TRBV23-1 and TRBJ2-3; weak D call: TRBD2 (6 bases). TRBV23-1 is labeled an ORF, and its function is uncertain. The CDR3 sequence is 18 residues long. Trimming stripped 4 bases from V and 5 bases from J, with 25 bases between. CDR3 in DNA: TGCGCCAGCAGTCCCAACCCAAACCGGGACTGTTGTGGAGATACGCAGTATTTT. This gives the protein CASSPNPNRDCCGDTQYF.

As for this clone: This specimen includes other DNA sequences encoding the same CDR3. The V call is TRBV28, the J call TRBJ1-5; D unresolved. The CDR3 extends over 12 amino acids. Trimming pared 4 bases from V and 3 bases from J, leaving 4 bases between. Per the germline V gene, CDR1 is MDHEN and CDR2 is SYDVKM. The CDR3 here is CASSSPNQPQHF. The CDR3 DNA sequence: TGTGCCAGCAGTTCTCCCAATCAGCCCCAGCATTTT.

V is TRBV5-1 and J is TRBJ1-4, with D uncertain. Between the trimmed V and J ends, which lost 0 bases and 2 bases, there was a span of 5 bases. This CDR3 region has 14 residues. Germline CDR1 and CDR2: SGHRS and YFSETQ. CDR3 bases: TGCGCCAGCAGCTTGGAAGGGACTAATGAAAAACTGTTTTTT. It encodes CASSLEGTNEKLFF.

In DNA, the CDR3 is TGTGCCAGCAGCGATCGGGACTCATCCTACGAGCAGTACTTC. As protein: CASSDRDSSYEQYF. The chain uses TRBV6-2 or TRBV6-3 and TRBJ2-7, with a tentative D call TRBD2 (6 bases). The ends were cut back, 6 bases at V and 1 base at J, with 13 bases in the middle. Germline lookup yields CDR1 MNHEY and CDR2 SVGEGT. The CDR3 is made up of 14 amino acids.

The genes are TRBV13 and TRBJ1-2; the D gene is possibly TRBD1 (5 bases). The V end lost 4 bases, the J end lost 3 bases, and 18 bases lay between the germline ends. The germline gives CDR1 PRHDT, CDR2 FYEKMQ (reference sequence). The CDR3 has 16 amino acids. This chain's CDR3 is CASSSAGTRADYGYTF. The CDR3 DNA reads TGTGCCAGCAGCTCGGCCGGGACGAGGGCTGACTATGGCTACACCTTC.